One sample yielded the 9 T cell receptor beta chains listed below, sequenced in a study of beta chain features in type 1 diabetes. What was sequenced were expressed TCRB transcripts, since all of the isolated RNA had been reverse transcribed. Produced via immunoSEQ multiplex PCR; TCRdb's table is partial and in-frame only. The data show approximately 150,000 clones, 7.5% to 10% seen once. The sample taken for sequencing was central memory CD4+ T cells from blood. The source is a woman in her late teens or twenties in good health.

The chain recombines TRBV25-1 with TRBJ2-2; D is perhaps TRBD1 (6 bases). This CDR3 is 15 amino acids long. CDR1 and CDR2 from the germline V gene are MGHDK and SYGVNS. Trimming took 3 bases from V and 8 from J, leaving 16 bases between them. For the CDR3, the DNA is TGTGCCAGCAGTGAGTCCTCTTTGGGGGCAGGGGAGCTGTTTTTT. This codes for CASSESSLGAGELFF.

This clone came up a few times. The CDR3 DNA is TGTGCCTGGAGAGGAGGGGCGACTAATGAAAAACTGTTTTTT. Translated: CAWRGGATNEKLFF. This chain connects TRBV30 to TRBJ1-4, with D tentatively TRBD1 (5 bases). Germline V CDR1 and CDR2: GTSNPN, SVGIG (reference sequence). The CDR3 spans 14 residues. V was cut by 3 bases and J by 2 bases, with 10 bases left in between. Using reference TRBV30 and TRBJ1-4 for the parts outside the CDR3, the full variable domain is SQTIHQWPATLVQPVGSPLSLECTVEGTSNPNLYWYRQAAGRGLQLLFYSVGIGQISSEVPQNLSASRPQDRQFILSSKKLLLSDSGFYLCAWRGGATNEKLFFGSGTQLSVL.

This clone was detected only a few times. The rearrangement uses TRBV2 and TRBJ2-3; 8 nucleotides line up with TRBD2. There are 13 residues in the CDR3. J was trimmed by 1 base and V by 7 bases; bases with no gene match: 1. Germline CDR1 is SNHLY and CDR2 is FYNNEI. The CDR3 reads CASKLAGTDTQYF. CDR3 bases: TGTGCCAGCAAACTAGCGGGCACAGATACGCAGTATTTT.

The V call is TRBV6-6, the J call TRBJ2-5, with 8 bases that match TRBD1. The CDR3 is 14 amino acids. The V segment lost 4 bases and the J segment 3 bases; nucleotides outside the gene matches: 4. The germline V gene encodes CDR1 MNHNY and CDR2 SVGAGI (reference sequence). In DNA, the CDR3 is TGTGCCAGCAGTTGGGGACAGGTCGAAGAGACCCAGTACTTC. Its translation is CASSWGQVEETQYF.

The chain is built from TRBV19 and TRBJ2-3; 8 positions agree with TRBD1. CDR3 size: 15 residues. V lost 4 bases, J lost 3 bases, and 6 bases stayed unmatched. From germline, CDR1 is LNHDA and CDR2 SQIVND (reference sequence). CDR3 amino acids: CASSTTGQATDTQYF. The CDR3 nucleotides read TGTGCCAGTAGTACCACGGGACAGGCGACAGATACGCAGTATTTT.

A few counts support this clone. The rearrangement links TRBV2 to TRBJ1-2, with TRBD1 matching 7 bases. The CDR3 is 15 amino acids. After removal of 3 bases from V and 8 bases from J, the junction contained 12 bases not matched to a gene. Germline V gene sequence: CDR1 SNHLY, CDR2 FYNNEI. CDR3 protein: CASSDSRLRQGGYTF. CDR3 DNA sequence: TGTGCCAGCAGTGACTCAAGGCTCCGACAGGGAGGCTACACCTTC.

This sequence joins TRBV6-1 and TRBJ2-7, with 11 bases fitting TRBD2. Looked up from germline, CDR1 is MNHNS and CDR2 is SASEGT. The CDR3 has 13 amino acids. Trimming at V came to 10 bases and at J to 2 bases, leaving 4 bases not matched to a gene. The CDR3 sequence: CATGTSGTYEQYF. In DNA form, the CDR3 reads TGTGCCACCGGGACTAGCGGCACCTACGAGCAGTACTTC.

The genes are TRBV5-1 and TRBJ2-7; 10 bases line up with TRBD2. This CDR3 spans 16 amino acids. Per the germline V gene, CDR1 is SGHRS and CDR2 is YFSETQ. Trimming took 4 bases from V and 2 from J; bases not matched to a gene: 9. The CDR3 spells CASSRLIAGGTYEQYF. CDR3 nucleotides: TGCGCCAGCAGCCGCCTCATAGCGGGAGGAACCTACGAGCAGTACTTC. Complete variable domain (other parts from reference TRBV5-1 and TRBJ2-7): KAGVTQTPRYLIKTRGQQVTLSCSPISGHRSVSWYQQTPGQGLQFLFEYFSETQRNKGNFPGRFSGRQFSNSRSEMNVSTLELGDSALYLCASSRLIAGGTYEQYFGPGTRLTVT.

This clone has more than one count but fewer than ten. The rearrangement uses TRBV29-1 and TRBJ2-3, with D possibly being TRBD2 (6 bases). The germline V gene encodes CDR1 SQVTM and CDR2 ANQGSEA. The CDR3 totals 14 residues. V dropped 6 bases and J dropped 0 bases, with 13 bases sitting between them. CDR3 protein: CSVTSGTSTDTQYF. CDR3 DNA sequence: TGCAGCGTAACCTCCGGGACTAGCACAGATACGCAGTATTTT.